The 3 T cell receptor beta chains given below trace back to one sample, sequenced in a study of early T cells in non-severe SARS-CoV-2 infection. TCRdb called the 5' RACE reads again in MiXCR, with one record for every CDR3 protein. The sample lists approximately 52,000 distinct CDR3 sequences, approximately 8.4% occurring once. Sample: whole blood. All receptors derive from an adult who was a healthcare worker with PCR-confirmed SARS-CoV-2 infection or an uninfected control (not recorded which).

This clonotype was counted many times. The rearrangement joins TRBV3-1 to TRBJ2-2; D is perhaps TRBD2 (6 bases). The CDR3 spans 16 residues. The germline V gene has CDR1 LGHDT and CDR2 YNNKEL (reference sequence). Trimming removed 1 base from V and 2 bases from J, with 11 bases in between. CDR3 residues: CASSQVAGTNTGELFF. CDR3 coding DNA: TGTGCCAGCAGCCAAGTCGCGGGGACCAACACCGGGGAGCTGTTTTTT.

This clonotype turned up a few times. The chain links TRBV14 to TRBJ2-7; D is possibly TRBD1 or TRBD2 (5 bases each). Germline CDR1 is SGHDN and CDR2 is FVKESK. The CDR3 is made up of 17 amino acids. V lost 4 bases, J lost 3 bases, and 22 bases lay in between. Here the CDR3 reads CASSPIPPAEGFYEQYF. The CDR3 DNA reads TGTGCCAGCAGCCCTATACCCCCGGCAGAGGGGTTCTACGAGCAGTACTTC.

This clonotype has just a few counts. The chain has TRBV10-2 and TRBJ2-1; D is tentatively TRBD1 or TRBD2 (6 bases each). Trimming removed 3 bases from V and 2 bases from J, with 11 bases in between. The CDR3 consists of 15 residues. Germline CDR1 reads WSHSY; CDR2 reads SAAADI. This CDR3 reads CASSERGAPYNEQFF. CDR3 DNA: TGCGCCAGCAGTGAAAGGGGGGCCCCCTACAATGAGCAGTTCTTC.